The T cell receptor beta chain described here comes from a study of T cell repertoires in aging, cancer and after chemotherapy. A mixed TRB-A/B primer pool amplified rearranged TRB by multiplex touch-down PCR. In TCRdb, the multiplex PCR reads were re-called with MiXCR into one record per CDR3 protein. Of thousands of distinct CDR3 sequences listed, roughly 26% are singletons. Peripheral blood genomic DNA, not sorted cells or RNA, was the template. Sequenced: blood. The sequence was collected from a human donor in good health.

DNA of the CDR3: TGCAGTGCTAGACCTGTAGCGGGAGGAAATTACAATGAGCAGTTCTTC. Protein: CSARPVAGGNYNEQFF. The rearrangement joins TRBV20-1 to TRBJ2-1, with 10 bases matching TRBD2. From germline, CDR1 is DFQATT and CDR2 SNEGSKA (reference sequence). With V trimmed by 2 bases and J by 4 bases, 8 bases remained unmatched. The CDR3 contains 16 residues.